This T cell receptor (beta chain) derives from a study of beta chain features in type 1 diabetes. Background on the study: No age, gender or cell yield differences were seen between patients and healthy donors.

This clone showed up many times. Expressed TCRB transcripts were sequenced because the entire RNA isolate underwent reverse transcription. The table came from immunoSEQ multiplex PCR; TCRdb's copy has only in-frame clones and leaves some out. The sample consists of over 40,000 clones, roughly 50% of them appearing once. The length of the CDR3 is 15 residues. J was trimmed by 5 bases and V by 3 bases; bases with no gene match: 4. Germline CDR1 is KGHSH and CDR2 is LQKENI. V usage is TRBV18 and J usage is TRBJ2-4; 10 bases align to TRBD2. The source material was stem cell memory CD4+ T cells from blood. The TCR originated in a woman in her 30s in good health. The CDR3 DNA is TGTGCCAGCTCACCGCGGAGCGGGAGGGAAAACATTCAGTACTTC. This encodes CASSPRSGRENIQYF. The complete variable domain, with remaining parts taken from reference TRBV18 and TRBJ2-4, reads NAGVMQNPRHLVRRRGQEARLRCSPMKGHSHVYWYRQLPEEGLKFMVYLQKENIIDESGMPKERFSAEFPKEGPSILRIQQVVRGDSAAYFCASSPRSGRENIQYFGAGTRLSVL.